A single sample is the source of the 29 T cell receptor beta chains below, sequenced in a study of shared clonotypes between healthy human individuals. Clones were sequenced by immunoSEQ multiplex PCR, and TCRdb holds only the in-frame ones, with some missing. Of around 1.5 million clones listed, approximately 98% are singletons. Sequencing was carried out using naive CD4+ T cells sorted from blood. Subset defined: CD45RA+ positively selected. The receptors shown here come from a young man in good health.

As concerns this clone: Other DNA sequences of this sample code for an identical CDR3. The chain combines TRBV19 with TRBJ1-5, with 8 positions matching TRBD1. Trimming removed 4 bases from V and 4 bases from J; junction bases left unmatched: 6. The CDR3 runs 15 residues. Germline-derived CDR1 and CDR2 are LNHDA and SQIVND (reference sequence). The CDR3 is CASSTDRGRNQPQHF. Written as DNA, the CDR3 is TGTGCCAGTAGTACAGACAGGGGAAGAAATCAGCCCCAGCATTTT.

This chain joins TRBV19 and TRBJ2-3; 10 bases are shared with TRBD2. J lost 2 bases, V lost 5 bases, and 13 bases had no gene match. Germline values: CDR1 LNHDA, CDR2 SQIVND (reference sequence). This CDR3 spans 18 amino acids. The CDR3 DNA sequence: TGTGCCAGTAGTCCGGTCCTTAGCGGGAGGATCCTCACAGATACGCAGTATTTT. Translating it yields CASSPVLSGRILTDTQYF.

The chain recombines TRBV6-6 with TRBJ2-1; 8 bases are shared with TRBD2. Per the germline V gene, CDR1 is MNHNY and CDR2 is SVGAGI (reference sequence). Unmatched junction bases numbered 4, after V lost 9 bases and J lost 6 bases. This CDR3 comprises 12 residues. The CDR3 bases are TGTGCCAGTGCCGGGACTAGCAATGAGCAGTTCTTC. As protein: CASAGTSNEQFF.

This clone was seen once. V usage is TRBV25-1 and J usage is TRBJ2-2; 11 positions agree with TRBD2. The CDR3 sequence is 15 residues long. V shed 6 bases and J 6 bases; nucleotides not matched to a gene: 6. CDR1 and CDR2 from the germline V gene are MGHDK and SYGVNS. CDR3 sequence reads: CASRFSGRVAGELFF. CDR3 coding DNA: TGTGCCAGCAGATTTAGCGGGAGGGTCGCCGGGGAGCTGTTTTTT. The whole variable domain, remainder taken from reference TRBV25-1 and TRBJ2-2, is EADIYQTPRYLVIGTGKKITLECSQTMGHDKMYWYQQDPGMELHLIHYSYGVNSTEKGDLSSESTVSRIRTEHFPLTLESARPSHTSQYLCASRFSGRVAGELFFGEGSRLTVL.

V and J are TRBV10-2 and TRBJ2-3; weak D call: TRBD2 (6 bases). There are 15 residues in the CDR3. Germline V lookup: CDR1 WSHSY, CDR2 SAAADI. Trimming shortened V by 8 bases and J by 0 bases, and 15 bases separated the two germline ends. The CDR3 sequence: CASRREAGSTDTQYF. DNA for the CDR3: TGCGCCAGCCGGCGTGAGGCGGGAAGCACAGATACGCAGTATTTT.

The chain employs TRBV5-4 and TRBJ1-1; the D is unclear. This CDR3 spans 12 amino acids. V was shortened by 4 bases and J by 7 bases, with 11 bases between the two germline ends. The germline V gene encodes CDR1 SGHNT and CDR2 YYREEE (reference sequence). CDR3 DNA sequence: TGTGCCAGCAGCCGAGGAGTTGGTGAAGCTTTCTTT. Translated, it gives CASSRGVGEAFF.

The V and J genes are TRBV28 and TRBJ2-7; D not resolved. The CDR3 is 13 amino acids. Germline values: CDR1 MDHEN, CDR2 SYDVKM. V dropped 6 bases and J dropped 6 bases, with 15 bases sitting between them. The CDR3 coding sequence is TGTGCCAGCAGCCGCGATGTCACGGGCGAGCAGTACTTC. Translated, it gives CASSRDVTGEQYF.

J is TRBJ2-1 and V is TRBV10-1, with TRBD1 as a possible D gene (6 bases). Trimming left V 2 bases short and J 5 bases short, with 10 bases between. The CDR3 loop spans 14 amino acids. CDR1 is WNHNN, CDR2 SYGVQD, per germline (reference sequence). In nucleotides, the CDR3 is TGCGCCAGCAGTGAGCACAGGGCGCACAATGAGCAGTTCTTC. Protein: CASSEHRAHNEQFF.

The chain links TRBV28 to TRBJ2-7; TRBD2 agrees at 9 bases. This CDR3 is built from 13 residues. Germline V gives CDR1 MDHEN, CDR2 SYDVKM. Germline trimming cut 6 bases from V and 6 bases from J; bases unmatched to any gene: 6. In nucleotides, the CDR3 is TGTGCCAGCAGAAATAGCGGGAGCCCCGAGCAGTACTTC. Its translation is CASRNSGSPEQYF.

The V gene is TRBV15, the J gene TRBJ2-1; D perhaps matches TRBD2 (6 bases). Germline lookup yields CDR1 LNHNV and CDR2 YYDKDF (reference sequence). Trimming took 5 bases from V and 0 from J, leaving 23 bases between them. This CDR3 has 19 residues. This CDR3 reads CATSGGSGELHSSYNEQFF. The CDR3 DNA is TGTGCCACCAGCGGAGGATCGGGGGAGTTGCACAGCTCCTACAATGAGCAGTTCTTC.

CDR3 sequence reads: CASSGLAGPERDNEQFF. The CDR3 DNA sequence: TGCGCCAGCTCGGGACTAGCGGGACCAGAAAGGGACAATGAGCAGTTCTTC. V is TRBV5-1 and J is TRBJ2-1; 13 bases map to TRBD2. From germline, CDR1 is SGHRS and CDR2 YFSETQ. The ends lost 7 bases at V and 5 bases at J; junction bases unmatched: 12. This CDR3 region has 17 residues.

This clone was detected only once. V and J are TRBV27 and TRBJ2-7; TRBD1 matches at 9 bases. Germline V gene data show CDR1 as MNHEY and CDR2 as SMNVEV (reference sequence). The CDR3 contains 14 residues. V shed 5 bases and J 6 bases; nucleotides not matched to a gene: 8. DNA for the CDR3: TGTGCCAGCAGTATCCGGGACAGGGCGGGCGAGCAGTACTTC. Protein: CASSIRDRAGEQYF.

This chain uses TRBV5-4 with TRBJ2-7; 8 bases are shared with TRBD2. Looked up from germline, CDR1 is SGHNT and CDR2 is YYREEE (reference sequence). V shed 5 bases, J shed 4 bases, and the junction held 14 bases outside the gene matches. This CDR3 has 16 residues. The CDR3 DNA is TGTGCCAGCAGTCCTCCGGGACGGGAGGGGGTTTACGAGCAGTACTTC. This codes for CASSPPGREGVYEQYF.

The genes are TRBV2 and TRBJ2-1; 9 bases are a match to TRBD2. V gave up 1 base and J gave up 7 bases; unmatched junction bases: 5. The CDR3 covers 15 residues. Per the germline V gene, CDR1 is SNHLY and CDR2 is FYNNEI. Here the CDR3 DNA reads TGTGCCAGCAGTGAAGTGGCGGGAGGGGTTAATGAGCAGTTCTTC. It codes for CASSEVAGGVNEQFF.

DNA for the CDR3: TGTGCCAGCAGTTCTCTCCCCTACAATGAGCAGTTCTTC. It translates to CASSSLPYNEQFF. This rearrangement joins TRBV6-4 to TRBJ2-1; D is undetermined. This CDR3 comprises 13 residues. V dropped 5 bases and J dropped 2 bases, with 7 bases sitting between them. Germline CDR1 and CDR2: MRHNA and SNTAGT.

Concerning this clone itself: This same CDR3 is encoded by further DNA sequences in the sample. The genes are TRBV9 and TRBJ2-7, with a tentative D call TRBD1 (6 bases). Trimming shortened V by 0 bases and J by 3 bases, and 10 bases separated the two germline ends. This CDR3 is 14 amino acids long. Germline V gene sequence: CDR1 SGDLS, CDR2 YYNGEE. CDR3 loop: CASSVGGQNYEQYF. For the CDR3, the DNA is TGTGCCAGCAGCGTAGGAGGACAGAACTACGAGCAGTACTTC.

The rearrangement uses TRBV5-1 and TRBJ2-2, with unresolved D. CDR1 and CDR2 from the germline V gene are SGHRS and YFSETQ. V lost 0 bases and J lost 1, with 10 bases in between. CDR3 size: 16 residues. DNA for the CDR3: TGCGCCAGCAGCTTGGAGAGGTCGGGGAACACCGGGGAGCTGTTTTTT. This codes for CASSLERSGNTGELFF.

The chain is built from TRBV27 and TRBJ1-1; TRBD1 is a possible D gene (5 bases). The CDR3 spans 15 residues. Germline V lookup: CDR1 MNHEY, CDR2 SMNVEV (reference sequence). V lost 3 bases and J lost 6, with 17 bases in between. The CDR3 protein is CASSFQGLPPSEAFF. DNA of the CDR3: TGTGCCAGCAGTTTTCAGGGACTCCCACCCTCTGAAGCTTTCTTT.

The chain links TRBV7-9 to TRBJ1-4; no clear D. Trimming pared 1 base from V and 8 bases from J, leaving 14 bases between. In germline, CDR1 is SEHNR, CDR2 FQNEAQ (reference sequence). CDR3 length: 15 residues. The CDR3 reads CASSLGTVSPEKLFF. CDR3 DNA sequence: TGTGCCAGCAGCTTAGGGACGGTCTCTCCCGAAAAACTGTTTTTT.

V gene TRBV7-9 combines with J gene TRBJ2-2, with 7 bases matching TRBD2. In germline, CDR1 is SEHNR, CDR2 FQNEAQ (reference sequence). This CDR3 spans 16 amino acids. J gave up 0 bases and V 8 bases, and 9 bases lay outside the gene matches. DNA of the CDR3: TGTGCCAGCCAAATAACCGGGACTACGAACACCGGGGAGCTGTTTTTT. It specifies CASQITGTTNTGELFF.

The chain combines TRBV11-3 with TRBJ2-7; 7 bases match TRBD1. This CDR3 region has 16 residues. J lost 5 bases, V lost 1 base, and 11 bases had no gene match. Germline assignment: CDR1 SGHNT and CDR2 YENEEA. CDR3 coding DNA: TGTGCCAGCAGCTTAGGGATTGGCCCCCAGGGGGACGAGCAGTACTTC. Translated, it gives CASSLGIGPQGDEQYF.

V gene TRBV6-1 combines with J gene TRBJ2-2; 7 bases match TRBD2. Unmatched junction bases numbered 0, after V lost 4 bases and J lost 4 bases. This CDR3 contains 13 residues. Germline V gene lookup returns CDR1 MNHNS and CDR2 SASEGT. CDR3 DNA: TGTGCCAGCAGTGGGACTAGCACCGGGGAGCTGTTTTTT. Its protein product is CASSGTSTGELFF.

The chain is built from TRBV9 and TRBJ1-3; TRBD1 is a possible D gene (6 bases). The CDR3 has 16 amino acids. V gave up 3 bases and J gave up 0 bases, with 13 bases separating them. Germline-derived CDR1 and CDR2 are SGDLS and YYNGEE. CDR3 DNA sequence: TGTGCCAGCAGCGCCATTTCGGGGGCCTCTGGAAACACCATATATTTT. It codes for CASSAISGASGNTIYF.

V and J are TRBV19 and TRBJ2-7; 12 nucleotides line up with TRBD2. The germline V gene encodes CDR1 LNHDA and CDR2 SQIVND (reference sequence). This CDR3 has 15 amino acids. V shed 3 bases and J 6 bases; nucleotides not matched to a gene: 6. This CDR3 reads CASSMHLAGGTEQYF. In DNA, the CDR3 is TGTGCCAGTAGTATGCACCTAGCGGGAGGGACCGAGCAGTACTTC.

This clone was seen once. CDR3 bases: TGTGCCAGCAGTTCCCTGGTCGCAGGGTTTCCCTACGAGCAGTACTTC. Translating it yields CASSSLVAGFPYEQYF. The chain couples TRBV6-5 to TRBJ2-7, with D possibly TRBD1 on 5 matching bases. Trimming stripped 4 bases from V and 2 bases from J, with 18 bases between. Germline V lookup: CDR1 MNHEY, CDR2 SVGAGI. The CDR3 spans 16 residues.

This sequence joins TRBV18 and TRBJ1-3; D unclear. The CDR3 spans 11 residues. V was pared by 10 bases and J by 3 bases, with 7 bases between. CDR1 is KGHSH and CDR2 is LQKENI in the germline V gene. CDR3 loop: CATSDGNTIYF. The CDR3 DNA reads as TGTGCCACCTCCGATGGAAACACCATATATTTT.

The gene calls are TRBV5-4 and TRBJ1-4; no clear D. Trimming shortened V by 0 bases and J by 7 bases, and 7 bases separated the two germline ends. This CDR3 comprises 13 residues. Germline lookup yields CDR1 SGHNT and CDR2 YYREEE (reference sequence). The CDR3 loop reads CASSLDRGEKLFF. The CDR3 DNA sequence: TGTGCCAGCAGCTTGGACAGAGGTGAAAAACTGTTTTTT.

The chain links TRBV7-9 to TRBJ2-3; D is unclear. The CDR3 totals 14 residues. V was pared by 6 bases and J by 2 bases, with 12 bases between. Germline CDR1 and CDR2: SEHNR and FQNEAQ (reference sequence). CDR3 region: CASSFGRNTDTQYF. The CDR3 region has the DNA TGTGCCAGCAGTTTTGGACGAAACACAGATACGCAGTATTTT.

V gene TRBV11-2 combines with J gene TRBJ2-1, with D perhaps being TRBD1 or TRBD2 (5 bases each). V was trimmed by 2 bases and J by 8 bases, leaving 7 bases between them. The germline V gene has CDR1 SGHAT and CDR2 FQNNGV. CDR3 length: 12 amino acids. The DNA for the CDR3 is TGTGCCAGCAGCTTACAGGGAGATGAGCAGTTCTTC. Protein product: CASSLQGDEQFF. Combining the CDR3 with reference TRBV11-2 and TRBJ2-1 gives the whole variable domain EAGVAQSPRYKIIEKRQSVAFWCNPISGHATLYWYQQILGQGPKLLIQFQNNGVVDDSQLPKDRFSAERLKGVDSTLKIQPAKLEDSAVYLCASSLQGDEQFFGPGTRLTVL.